The table lists the clone carrying this T cell receptor (beta chain) with many counts. Time point noted: newly diagnosed GD, antithyroid drugs for less than 3 months. The TCR library was made from RNA that had been extracted from PBMCs in TRIzol. An endocrinology department located in Xi'an, China, was where the patients came from. Tubes containing EDTA received 8 to 9.5 milliliters of drawn peripheral blood. HTBI primers from iRepertoire and Arm-PCR of CDR3 regions yielded the TCR beta libraries. TCRdb re-called the multiplex PCR reads with MiXCR, one entry per CDR3 protein. The repertoire holds some 460,000 distinct CDR3 sequences, with 15% to 20% as singletons. These data come from a study of regulatory T cells in long-lasting Graves disease. With 5 bases removed from V and 2 bases from J, the gap between germline ends came to 10 bases. There are 13 residues in the CDR3. CDR1 and CDR2 (germline): SNHLY, FYNNEI.

These records were also assigned to another study, of T cells in Graves' hyperthyroidism and ophthalmopathy. That paper adds: Diagnosis relied on clinical symptoms, serum thyroxine and TRAb, thyroid ultrasound and orbital computed tomography. With the HTBI primer set, the TCR CDR3 went through a first round of RT-PCR.

This receptor was obtained from a man in his forties with Graves disease. The material sequenced was peripheral blood mononuclear cells (PBMCs), taken at new diagnosis, from a patient treated with antithyroid drugs. This chain joins TRBV2 and TRBJ2-7, with D perhaps TRBD1 (5 bases). This CDR3 is CASSFGQAYEQYF. CDR3 DNA: TGTGCCAGCAGTTTCGGACAAGCCTACGAGCAGTACTTC.